This TCR beta chain was observed in a study of T-cell reconstitution after alpha-beta-depleted transplantation in children (dated by TCRdb to the mid-2010s). In terms of the full investigation: T-cell immune reconstitution after TCRalphabeta/CD19-depleted allogeneic hematopoietic cell transplantation in children was quantitatively tracked in the study by means of TCR repertoire profiling.

Looking up the germline V gene yields CDR1 SGHVS and CDR2 FNYEAQ. V is reduced by 2 bases and J by 0 bases, leaving a spacing of 18 bases between them. From the cysteine through the phenylalanine, the CDR3 covers 18 amino acids. The CDR3 DNA has 54 bases and is translated from base 1. In this sample, this clonotype turned up a few times. Its recognized antigen is unknown. Base qualities are missing; no much larger clone stands one base away. The library was built by means of PCR. Reads for this sample came from an Illumina HiSeq 2500. To normalize quantification of the TCRbeta repertoire, the TCR libraries were built with molecular barcoding that relied on unique molecular identifiers. TCRdb reprocessed the public reads (quality trimming at Q25 with fastp, clone calling with MiXCR) and kept in-frame beta chains. Every CDR3 protein is listed once, alongside the most common genes and DNA of its rows. The sample profile shows about 340,000 distinct CDR3 sequences; about an eighth of them were found once. Of the sample, 4.3% is held by the ten largest clones.

Sequences were derived from PBMCs, sampled from the stem cell graft. The sequence derives from a human donor who donated a stem cell graft to a child with Fanconi anemia. The V and J segments used are TRBV7-6 and TRBJ2-3, with the D call perhaps TRBD1 or TRBD2, as 6 bases match in each case. CDR3 loop: CASSLPRTGAGSTDTQYF. The sequenced DNA: TGTGCCAGCAGCTTACCGCGGACGGGGGCAGGCAGCACAGATACGCAGTATTTT.